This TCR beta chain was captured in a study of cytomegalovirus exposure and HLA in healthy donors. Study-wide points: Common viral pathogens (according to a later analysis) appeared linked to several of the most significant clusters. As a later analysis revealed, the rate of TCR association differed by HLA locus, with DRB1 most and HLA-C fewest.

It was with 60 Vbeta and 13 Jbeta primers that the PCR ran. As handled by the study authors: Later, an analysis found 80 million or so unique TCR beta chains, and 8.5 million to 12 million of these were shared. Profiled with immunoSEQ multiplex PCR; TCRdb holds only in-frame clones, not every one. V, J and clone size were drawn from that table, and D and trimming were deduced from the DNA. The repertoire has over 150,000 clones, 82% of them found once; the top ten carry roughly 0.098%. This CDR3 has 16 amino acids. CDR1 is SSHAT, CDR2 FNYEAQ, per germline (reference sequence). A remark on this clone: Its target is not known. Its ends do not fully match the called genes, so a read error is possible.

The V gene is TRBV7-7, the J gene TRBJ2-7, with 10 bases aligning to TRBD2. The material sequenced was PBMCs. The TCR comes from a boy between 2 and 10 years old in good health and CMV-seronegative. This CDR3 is CASSRPLAGTHYEQYF. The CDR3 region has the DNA TGTGCTAGCAGCCGACCACTAGCGGGGACCCACTACGAGCAGTACTTC. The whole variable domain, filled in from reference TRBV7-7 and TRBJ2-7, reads GAGVSQSPRYKVTKRGQDVTLRCDPISSHATLYWYQQALGQGPEFLTYFNYEAQPDKSGLPSDRFSAERPEGSISTLTIQRTEQRDSAMYRCASSRPLAGTHYEQYFGPGTRLTVT.